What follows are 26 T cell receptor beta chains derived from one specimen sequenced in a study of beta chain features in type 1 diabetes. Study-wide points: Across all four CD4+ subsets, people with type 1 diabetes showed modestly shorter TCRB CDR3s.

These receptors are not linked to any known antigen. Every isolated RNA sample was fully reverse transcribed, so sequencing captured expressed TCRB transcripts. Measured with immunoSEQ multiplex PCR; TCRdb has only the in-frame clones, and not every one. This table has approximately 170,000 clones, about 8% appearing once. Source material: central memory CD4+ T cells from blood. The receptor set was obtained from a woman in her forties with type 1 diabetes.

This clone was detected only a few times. CDR3 bases: TGTGCCAGCTCCGGGTACGTGAACACTGAAGCTTTCTTT. The encoded protein is CASSGYVNTEAFF. This chain joins TRBV2 and TRBJ1-1; D not resolved. CDR3 length: 13 amino acids. The V end was cut by 8 bases, the J end by 0 bases, with 10 bases between. Per germline, CDR1 SNHLY and CDR2 FYNNEI.

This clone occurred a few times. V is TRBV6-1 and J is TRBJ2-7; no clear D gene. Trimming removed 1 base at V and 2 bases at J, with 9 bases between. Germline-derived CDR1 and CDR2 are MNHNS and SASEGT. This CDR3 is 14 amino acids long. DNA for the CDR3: TGTGCCAGCAGTGAAGGGAGTCGACCCTACGAGCAGTACTTC. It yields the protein CASSEGSRPYEQYF.

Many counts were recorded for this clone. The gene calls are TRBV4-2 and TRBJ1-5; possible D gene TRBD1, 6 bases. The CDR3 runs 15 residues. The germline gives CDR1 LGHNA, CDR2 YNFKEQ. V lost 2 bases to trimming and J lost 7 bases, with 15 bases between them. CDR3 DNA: TGTGCCAGCAGCCAATCGGGGGGCCCGGGACAGCCCCAGCATTTT. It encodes CASSQSGGPGQPQHF.

This CDR3 is CASSYSTGQGFEQFF. The CDR3 DNA follows: TGTGCCAGCAGTTACTCCACGGGACAGGGGTTTGAGCAGTTCTTC. V and J are TRBV6-5 and TRBJ2-1, with 10 positions matching TRBD1. J gave up 9 bases and V 0 bases, and 5 bases lay outside the gene matches. This CDR3 region has 15 residues. Germline V gene sequence: CDR1 MNHEY, CDR2 SVGAGI.

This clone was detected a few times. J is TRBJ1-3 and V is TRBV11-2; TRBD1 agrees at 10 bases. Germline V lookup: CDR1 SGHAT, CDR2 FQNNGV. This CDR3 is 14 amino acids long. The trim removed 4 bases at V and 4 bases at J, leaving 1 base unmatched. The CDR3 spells CASSSDRGGNTIYF. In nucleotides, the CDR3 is TGTGCCAGCAGCTCGGACAGGGGGGGAAACACCATATATTTT.

Here the CDR3 DNA reads TGTGCCAGCACCAAGACAGGGTCCTACGAGCAGTACTTC. This gives the protein CASTKTGSYEQYF. V gene TRBV10-3 combines with J gene TRBJ2-7, with 7 bases lining up with TRBD1. The junction had 7 bases not matched to a gene; V was cut back by 10 bases and J by 1 base. The CDR3 loop spans 13 amino acids. Looked up from germline, CDR1 is ENHRY and CDR2 is SYGVKD.

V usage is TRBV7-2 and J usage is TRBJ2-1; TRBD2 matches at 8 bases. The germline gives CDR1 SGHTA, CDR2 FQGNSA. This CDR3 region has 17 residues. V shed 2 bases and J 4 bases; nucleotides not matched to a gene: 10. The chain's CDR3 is CASSLRHGTSKYNEQFF. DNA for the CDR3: TGTGCCAGCAGCTTAAGGCACGGGACTAGTAAGTACAATGAGCAGTTCTTC.

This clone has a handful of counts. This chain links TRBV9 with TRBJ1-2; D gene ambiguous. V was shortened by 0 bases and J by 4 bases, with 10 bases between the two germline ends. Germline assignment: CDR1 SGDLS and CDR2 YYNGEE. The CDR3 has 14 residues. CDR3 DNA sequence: TGTGCCAGCAGCGTAGGGCAGTTATTCTATGGCTACACCTTC. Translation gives CASSVGQLFYGYTF. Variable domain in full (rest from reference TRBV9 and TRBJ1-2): DSGVTQTPKHLITATGQRVTLRCSPRSGDLSVYWYQQSLDQGLQFLIQYYNGEERAKGNILERFSAQQFPDLHSELNLSSLELGDSALYFCASSVGQLFYGYTFGSGTRLTVV.

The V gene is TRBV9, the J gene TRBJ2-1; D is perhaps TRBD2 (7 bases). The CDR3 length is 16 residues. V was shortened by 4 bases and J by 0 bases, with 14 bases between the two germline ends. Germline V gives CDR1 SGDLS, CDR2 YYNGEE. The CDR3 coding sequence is TGTGCCAGCAGCCAAGGGGGGGCCCGCTCCTACAATGAGCAGTTCTTC. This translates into CASSQGGARSYNEQFF.

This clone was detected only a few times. The CDR3, as DNA: TGCGCCAGCAGCTTGCCCCTAGCGGGAGAGAATGAGCAGTTCTTC. Translated: CASSLPLAGENEQFF. The chain combines TRBV5-1 with TRBJ2-1; TRBD2 matches at 10 bases. This CDR3 is built from 15 residues. CDR1 and CDR2 (germline): SGHRS, YFSETQ. The V gene end was trimmed by 1 base and the J gene end by 7 bases; junction bases not matched to a gene: 5.

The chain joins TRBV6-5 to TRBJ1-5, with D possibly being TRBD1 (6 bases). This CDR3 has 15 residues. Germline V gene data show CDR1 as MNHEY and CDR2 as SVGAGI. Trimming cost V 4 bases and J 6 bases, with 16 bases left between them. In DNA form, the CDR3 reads TGTGCCAGCAGTTCGGACAGTGGCAATCGTCAGCCCCAGCATTTT. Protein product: CASSSDSGNRQPQHF.

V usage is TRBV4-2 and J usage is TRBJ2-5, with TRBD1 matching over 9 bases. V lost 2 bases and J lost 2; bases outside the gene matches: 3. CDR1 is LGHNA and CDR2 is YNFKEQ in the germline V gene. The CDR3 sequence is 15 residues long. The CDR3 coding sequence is TGTGCCAGCAGCCAACCCGGGACAGGGCAAGAGACCCAGTACTTC. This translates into CASSQPGTGQETQYF.

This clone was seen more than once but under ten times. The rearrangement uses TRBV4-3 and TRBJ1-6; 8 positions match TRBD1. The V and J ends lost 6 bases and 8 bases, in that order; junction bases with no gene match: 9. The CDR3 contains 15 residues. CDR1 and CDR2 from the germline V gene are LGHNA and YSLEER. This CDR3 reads CASRPTGEDDSPLHF. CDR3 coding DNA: TGCGCCAGCAGGCCGACAGGGGAGGACGATTCACCCCTCCACTTT.

The CDR3 protein is CATSRDRNRGFASGANVLTF. The CDR3 DNA follows: TGTGCCACCAGCAGAGATCGGAACAGGGGTTTTGCTTCTGGGGCCAACGTCCTGACTTTC. The chain joins TRBV15 to TRBJ2-6; 7 bases are a match to TRBD1. J lost 1 base, V lost 0 bases, and 12 bases had no gene match. Germline CDR1 and CDR2: LNHNV and YYDKDF (reference sequence). This CDR3 has 20 amino acids.

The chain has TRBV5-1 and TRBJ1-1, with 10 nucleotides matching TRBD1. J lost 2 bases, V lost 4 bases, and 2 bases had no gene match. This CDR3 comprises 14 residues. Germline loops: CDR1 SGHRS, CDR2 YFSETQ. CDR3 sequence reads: CASSGQGGNTEAFF. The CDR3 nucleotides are TGCGCCAGCAGCGGACAGGGGGGAAACACTGAAGCTTTCTTT.

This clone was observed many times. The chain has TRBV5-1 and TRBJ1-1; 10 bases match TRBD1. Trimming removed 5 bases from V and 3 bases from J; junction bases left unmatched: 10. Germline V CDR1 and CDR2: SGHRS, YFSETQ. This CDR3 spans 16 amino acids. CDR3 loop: CASRAGDRGWDTEAFF. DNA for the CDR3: TGCGCCAGCAGGGCTGGGGACAGGGGCTGGGACACTGAAGCTTTCTTT.

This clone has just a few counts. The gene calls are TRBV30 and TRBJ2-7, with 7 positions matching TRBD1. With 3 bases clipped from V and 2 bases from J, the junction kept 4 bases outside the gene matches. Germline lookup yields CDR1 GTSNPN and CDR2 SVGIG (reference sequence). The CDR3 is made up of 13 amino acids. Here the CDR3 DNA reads TGTGCCTGGAGCGGGACAGACCCCTACGAGCAGTACTTC. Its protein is CAWSGTDPYEQYF.

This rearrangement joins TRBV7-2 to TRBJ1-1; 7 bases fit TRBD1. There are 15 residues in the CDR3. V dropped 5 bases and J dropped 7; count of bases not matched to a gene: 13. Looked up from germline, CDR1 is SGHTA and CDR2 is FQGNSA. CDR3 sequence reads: CASSPQQGPFSEAFF. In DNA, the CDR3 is TGTGCCAGCAGCCCCCAACAGGGGCCCTTTAGTGAAGCTTTCTTT. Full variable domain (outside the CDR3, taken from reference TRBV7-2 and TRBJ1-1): GAGVSQSPSNKVTEKGKDVELRCDPISGHTALYWYRQSLGQGLEFLIYFQGNSAPDKSGLPSDRFSAERTGGSVSTLTIQRTQQEDSAVYLCASSPQQGPFSEAFFGQGTRLTVV.

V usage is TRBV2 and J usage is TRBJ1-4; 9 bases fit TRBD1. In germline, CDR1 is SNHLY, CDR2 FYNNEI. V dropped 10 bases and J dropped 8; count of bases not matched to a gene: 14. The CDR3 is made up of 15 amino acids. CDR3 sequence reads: CATRSGQGIEEKLFF. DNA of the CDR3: TGTGCCACCAGATCGGGACAGGGAATAGAGGAAAAACTGTTTTTT.

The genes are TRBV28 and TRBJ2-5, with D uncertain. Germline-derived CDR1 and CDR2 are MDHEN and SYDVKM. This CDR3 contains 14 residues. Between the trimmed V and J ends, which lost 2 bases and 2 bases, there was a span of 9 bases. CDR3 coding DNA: TGTGCCAGCAGTTTAGCACACACACAAGAGACCCAGTACTTC. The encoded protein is CASSLAHTQETQYF. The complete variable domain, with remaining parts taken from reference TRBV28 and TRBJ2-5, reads DVKVTQSSRYLVKRTGEKVFLECVQDMDHENMFWYRQDPGLGLRLIYFSYDVKMKEKGDIPEGYSVSREKKERFSLILESASTNQTSMYLCASSLAHTQETQYFGPGTRLLVL.

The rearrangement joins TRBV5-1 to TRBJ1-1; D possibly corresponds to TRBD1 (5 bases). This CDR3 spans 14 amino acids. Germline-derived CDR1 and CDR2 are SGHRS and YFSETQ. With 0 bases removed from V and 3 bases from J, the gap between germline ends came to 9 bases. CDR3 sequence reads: CASSLDGGDTEAFF. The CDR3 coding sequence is TGCGCCAGCAGCTTGGATGGGGGGGACACTGAAGCTTTCTTT.

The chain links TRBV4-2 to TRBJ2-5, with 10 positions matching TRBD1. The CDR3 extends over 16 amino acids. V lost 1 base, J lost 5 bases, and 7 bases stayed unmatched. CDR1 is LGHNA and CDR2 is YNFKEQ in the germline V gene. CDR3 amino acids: CASSQGDRGGIETQYF. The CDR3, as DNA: TGTGCCAGCAGCCAAGGGGACAGGGGAGGTATTGAGACCCAGTACTTC.

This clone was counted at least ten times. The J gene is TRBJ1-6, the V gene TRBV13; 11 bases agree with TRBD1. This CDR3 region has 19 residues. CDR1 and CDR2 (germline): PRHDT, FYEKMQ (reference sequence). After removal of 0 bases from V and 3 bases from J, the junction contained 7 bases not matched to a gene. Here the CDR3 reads CASSLGRTGGPIYNSPLHF. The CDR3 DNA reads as TGTGCCAGCAGCTTAGGTAGGACAGGGGGCCCGATCTATAATTCACCCCTCCACTTT.

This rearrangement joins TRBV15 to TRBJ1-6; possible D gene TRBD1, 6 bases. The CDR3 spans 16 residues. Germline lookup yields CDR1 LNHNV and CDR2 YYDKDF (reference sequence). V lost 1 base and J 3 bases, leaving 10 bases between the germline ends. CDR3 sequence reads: CATSRVEDSYNSPLHF. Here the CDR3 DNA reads TGTGCCACCAGCAGAGTAGAGGACAGCTATAATTCACCCCTCCACTTT.

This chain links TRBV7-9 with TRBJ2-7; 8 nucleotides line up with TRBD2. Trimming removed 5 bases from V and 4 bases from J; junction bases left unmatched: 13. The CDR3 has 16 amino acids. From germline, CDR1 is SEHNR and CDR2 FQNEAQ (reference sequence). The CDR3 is CASSRGGLGALYEQYF. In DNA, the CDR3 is TGTGCCAGCAGCCGGGGGGGCCTGGGGGCGCTGTACGAGCAGTACTTC.

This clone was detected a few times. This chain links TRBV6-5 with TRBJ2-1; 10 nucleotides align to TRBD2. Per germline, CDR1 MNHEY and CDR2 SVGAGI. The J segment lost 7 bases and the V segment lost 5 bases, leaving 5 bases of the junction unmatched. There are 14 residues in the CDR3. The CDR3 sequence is CASSATSGWNEQFF. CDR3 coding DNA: TGTGCCAGCAGTGCGACTAGCGGGTGGAATGAGCAGTTCTTC.